Described below is a single T cell receptor beta chain sequence and its context. These data are taken from a study of T cells in Graves' hyperthyroidism and ophthalmopathy. Across the whole study: Peripheral blood sampling occurred at initial diagnosis, before any treatment.

The hyperthyroidism patients had all been newly diagnosed, and their disease duration was under 2 months. Their ages ranged from 18 to 65 years. For the diagnoses, clinical symptoms, serum thyroxine and TRAb, thyroid ultrasound and orbital computed tomography were used. Using around 10 ml of fresh peripheral blood, PBMCs were prepared. This CDR3 region has 16 residues. V shed 6 bases and J 3 bases; nucleotides not matched to a gene: 11. Germline V gene sequence: CDR1 SQVTM, CDR2 ANQGSEA. The CDR3 regions of TCR beta were amplified from RNA transcripts. An initial round of RT-PCR targeting the TCR CDR3 relied on the HTBI primer set. TCRdb called the multiplex PCR reads again in MiXCR, with one record for every CDR3 protein. The sample includes 600,000 to 800,000 distinct CDR3 sequences, 35% of them seen just once.

Sequences were obtained from blood. The clonotype was recovered from a woman aged 40 to 50 with Graves' hyperthyroidism. This chain joins TRBV29-1 and TRBJ2-5; TRBD2 agrees at 12 bases. CDR3 residues: CSVQGGGLAGKETQYF. CDR3 nucleotide sequence: TGCAGCGTCCAGGGGGGCGGACTAGCGGGGAAAGAGACCCAGTACTTC. Full variable domain (rest looked up from reference TRBV29-1 and TRBJ2-5): SAVISQKPSRDICQRGTSLTIQCQVDSQVTMMFWYRQQPGQSLTLIATANQGSEATYESGFVIDKFPISRPNLTFSTLTVSNMSPEDSSIYLCSVQGGGLAGKETQYFGPGTRLLVL.